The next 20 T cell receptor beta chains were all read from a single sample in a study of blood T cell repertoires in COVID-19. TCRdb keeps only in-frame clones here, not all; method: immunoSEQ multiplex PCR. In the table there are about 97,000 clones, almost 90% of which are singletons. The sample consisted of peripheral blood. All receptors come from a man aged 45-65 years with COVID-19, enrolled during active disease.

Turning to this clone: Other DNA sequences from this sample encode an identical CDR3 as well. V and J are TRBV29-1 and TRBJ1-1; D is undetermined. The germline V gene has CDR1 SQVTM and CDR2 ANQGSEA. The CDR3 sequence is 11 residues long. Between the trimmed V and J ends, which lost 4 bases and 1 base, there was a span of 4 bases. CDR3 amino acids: CSVVANTEAFF. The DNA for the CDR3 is TGCAGCGTTGTAGCGAACACTGAAGCTTTCTTT.

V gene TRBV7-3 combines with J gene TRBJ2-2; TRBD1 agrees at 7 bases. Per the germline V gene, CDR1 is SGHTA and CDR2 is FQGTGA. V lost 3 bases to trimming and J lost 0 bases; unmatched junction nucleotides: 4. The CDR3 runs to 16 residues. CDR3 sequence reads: CASSFQGTANTGELFF. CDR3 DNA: TGTGCCAGCAGCTTCCAAGGGACAGCGAACACCGGGGAGCTGTTTTTT.

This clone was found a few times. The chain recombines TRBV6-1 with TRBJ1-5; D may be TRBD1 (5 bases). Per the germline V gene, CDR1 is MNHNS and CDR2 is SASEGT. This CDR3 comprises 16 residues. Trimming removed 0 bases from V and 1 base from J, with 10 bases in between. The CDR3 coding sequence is TGTGCCAGCAGTGAAGCTGGACACCGAAGCAATCAGCCCCAGCATTTT. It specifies CASSEAGHRSNQPQHF.

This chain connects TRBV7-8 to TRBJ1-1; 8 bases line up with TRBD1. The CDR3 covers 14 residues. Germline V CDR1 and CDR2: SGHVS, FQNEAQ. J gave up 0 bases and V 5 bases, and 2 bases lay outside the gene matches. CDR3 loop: CASSRDRLNTEAFF. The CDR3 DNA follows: TGTGCCAGCAGCCGGGACAGGTTGAACACTGAAGCTTTCTTT.

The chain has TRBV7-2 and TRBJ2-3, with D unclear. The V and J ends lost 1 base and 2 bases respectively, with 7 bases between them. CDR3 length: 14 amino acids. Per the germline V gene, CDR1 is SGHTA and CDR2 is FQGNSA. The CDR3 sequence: CASSLGQITDTQYF. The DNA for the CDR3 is TGTGCCAGCAGCTTAGGTCAGATCACAGATACGCAGTATTTT.

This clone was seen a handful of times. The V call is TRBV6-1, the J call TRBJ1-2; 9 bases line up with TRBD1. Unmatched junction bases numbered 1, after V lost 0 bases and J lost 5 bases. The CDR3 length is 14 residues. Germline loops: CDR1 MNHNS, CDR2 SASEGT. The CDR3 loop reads CASSEAGTGYGYTF. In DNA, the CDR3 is TGTGCCAGCAGTGAAGCGGGGACAGGGTATGGCTACACCTTC.

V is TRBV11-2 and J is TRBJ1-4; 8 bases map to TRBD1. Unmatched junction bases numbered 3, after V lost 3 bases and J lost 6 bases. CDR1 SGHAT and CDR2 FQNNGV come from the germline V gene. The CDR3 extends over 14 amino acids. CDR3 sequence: CASSFAGGYEKLFF. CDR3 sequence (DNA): TGTGCCAGCAGCTTCGCAGGGGGCTATGAAAAACTGTTTTTT.

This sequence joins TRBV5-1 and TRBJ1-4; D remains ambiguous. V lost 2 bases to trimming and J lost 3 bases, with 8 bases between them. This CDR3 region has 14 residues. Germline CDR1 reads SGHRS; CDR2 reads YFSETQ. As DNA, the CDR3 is TGCGCCAGCAGCTTTACAGCGGCTAATGAAAAACTGTTTTTT. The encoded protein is CASSFTAANEKLFF.

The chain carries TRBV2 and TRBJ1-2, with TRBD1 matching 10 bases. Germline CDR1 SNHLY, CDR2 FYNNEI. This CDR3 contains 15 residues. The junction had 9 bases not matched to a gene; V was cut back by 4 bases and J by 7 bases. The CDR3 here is CASSADRGPFFGYTF. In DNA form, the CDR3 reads TGTGCCAGCAGTGCAGACAGGGGGCCGTTCTTTGGCTACACCTTC.

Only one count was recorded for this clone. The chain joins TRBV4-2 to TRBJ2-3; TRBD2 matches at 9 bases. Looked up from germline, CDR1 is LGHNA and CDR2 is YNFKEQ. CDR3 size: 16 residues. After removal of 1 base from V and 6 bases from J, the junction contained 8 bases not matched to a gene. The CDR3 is CASSQVERGVRDTQYF. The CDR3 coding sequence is TGTGCCAGCAGCCAAGTGGAGCGGGGGGTGCGGGATACGCAGTATTTT.

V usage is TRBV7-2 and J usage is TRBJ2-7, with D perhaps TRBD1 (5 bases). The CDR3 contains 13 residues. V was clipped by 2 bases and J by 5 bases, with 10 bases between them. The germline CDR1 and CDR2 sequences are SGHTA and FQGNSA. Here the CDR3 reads CASSLLKGNEQYF. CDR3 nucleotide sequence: TGTGCCAGCAGCTTATTAAAGGGGAACGAGCAGTACTTC.

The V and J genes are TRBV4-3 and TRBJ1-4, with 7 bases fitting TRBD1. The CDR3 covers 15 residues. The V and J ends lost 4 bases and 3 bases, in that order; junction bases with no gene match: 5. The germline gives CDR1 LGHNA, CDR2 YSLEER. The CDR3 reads CASSRNRGPNEKLFF. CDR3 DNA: TGCGCCAGCAGCCGCAACAGGGGACCTAATGAAAAACTGTTTTTT.

The CDR3 sequence: CASSPGQVKAYEQYF. CDR3 in DNA: TGCGCCAGCAGCCCCGGACAGGTAAAGGCTTACGAGCAGTACTTC. This sequence joins TRBV5-1 and TRBJ2-7; TRBD1 agrees at 7 bases. The CDR3 contains 15 residues. The germline V gene has CDR1 SGHRS and CDR2 YFSETQ. The ends lost 4 bases at V and 4 bases at J; junction bases unmatched: 11.

The CDR3 DNA is TGTGCCAGCAGCCCCCCTGTTGGGACAAGGGGTTCGGATACGCAGTATTTT. This gives the protein CASSPPVGTRGSDTQYF. The chain couples TRBV7-9 to TRBJ2-3; weak D call: TRBD1 (6 bases). The CDR3 loop spans 17 amino acids. Germline V gene lookup returns CDR1 SEHNR and CDR2 FQNEAQ (reference sequence). The V and J ends lost 5 bases and 6 bases respectively, with 24 bases between them.

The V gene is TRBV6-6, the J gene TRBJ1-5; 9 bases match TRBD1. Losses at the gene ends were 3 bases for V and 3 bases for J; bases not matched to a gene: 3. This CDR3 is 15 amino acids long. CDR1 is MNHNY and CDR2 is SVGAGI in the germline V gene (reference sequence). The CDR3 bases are TGTGCCAGCAGTTATGGGGACAGGGACAATCAGCCCCAGCATTTT. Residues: CASSYGDRDNQPQHF.

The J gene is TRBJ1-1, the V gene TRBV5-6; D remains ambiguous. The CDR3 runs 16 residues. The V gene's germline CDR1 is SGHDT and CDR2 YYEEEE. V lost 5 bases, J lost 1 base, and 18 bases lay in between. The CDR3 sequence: CASSASRTWENTEAFF. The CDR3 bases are TGTGCCAGCAGTGCGAGCAGGACTTGGGAGAACACTGAAGCTTTCTTT. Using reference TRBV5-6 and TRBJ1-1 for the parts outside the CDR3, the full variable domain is DAGVTQSPTHLIKTRGQQVTLRCSPKSGHDTVSWYQQALGQGPQFIFQYYEEEERQRGNFPDRFSGHQFPNYSSELNVNALLLGDSALYLCASSASRTWENTEAFFGQGTRLTVV.

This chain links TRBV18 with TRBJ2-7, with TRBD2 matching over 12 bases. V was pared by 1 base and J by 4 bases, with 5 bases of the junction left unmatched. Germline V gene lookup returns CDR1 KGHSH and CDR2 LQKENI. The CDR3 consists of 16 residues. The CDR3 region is CASSPQPTSGGYEQYF. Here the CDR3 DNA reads TGTGCCAGCTCACCACAACCGACTAGCGGGGGTTACGAGCAGTACTTC.

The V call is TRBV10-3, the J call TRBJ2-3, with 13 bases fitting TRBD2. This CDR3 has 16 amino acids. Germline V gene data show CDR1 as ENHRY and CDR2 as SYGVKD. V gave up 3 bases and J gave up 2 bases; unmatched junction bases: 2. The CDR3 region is CAISELAGGDTDTQYF. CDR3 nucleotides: TGTGCCATCAGTGAACTAGCGGGGGGGGACACAGATACGCAGTATTTT.

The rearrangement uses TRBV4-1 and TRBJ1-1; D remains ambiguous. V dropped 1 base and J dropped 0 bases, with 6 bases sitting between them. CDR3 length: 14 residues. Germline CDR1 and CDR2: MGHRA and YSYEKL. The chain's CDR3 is CASSQGVMNTEAFF. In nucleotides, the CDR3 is TGCGCCAGCAGCCAAGGAGTCATGAACACTGAAGCTTTCTTT.

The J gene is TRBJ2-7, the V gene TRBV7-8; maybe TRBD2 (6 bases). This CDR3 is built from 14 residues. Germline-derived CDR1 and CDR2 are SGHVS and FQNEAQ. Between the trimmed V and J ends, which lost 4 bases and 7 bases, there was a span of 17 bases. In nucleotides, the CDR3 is TGTGCCAGCAGCTACCGTGGAGGGGCGGCTGAGCAGTACTTC. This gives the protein CASSYRGGAAEQYF. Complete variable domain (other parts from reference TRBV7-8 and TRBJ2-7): GAGVSQSPRYKVAKRGQDVALRCDPISGHVSLFWYQQALGQGPEFLTYFQNEAQLDKSGLPSDRFFAERPEGSVSTLKIQRTQQEDSAVYLCASSYRGGAAEQYFGPGTRLTVT.